The 21 T cell receptor beta chains reported below all come from one sample, sequenced in a study of graft-versus-host responses after intestinal transplantation. Libraries were prepared by immunoSEQ multiplex PCR; TCRdb keeps only in-frame clonotypes and omits some of them. The data hold about 14,000 clones, with about 30% observed a single time. The sample here was alloreactive CD4+ T cells from a mixed lymphocyte reaction culture, taken before intestinal transplant. Subset reported: CFSE-low proliferating T cells sorted from roughly six-day pre-transplant mixed lymphocyte reaction (GvH or HvG direction). The receptors here all came from a human patient who received an intestinal transplant.

The chain links TRBV10-1 to TRBJ1-1; TRBD1 is a possible D gene (5 bases). This CDR3 has 14 amino acids. V was trimmed by 0 bases and J by 5 bases, leaving 10 bases between them. CDR1 and CDR2 from the germline V gene are WNHNN and SYGVQD (reference sequence). The CDR3 protein is CASSESIGGTEAFF. The CDR3 DNA is TGCGCCAGCAGTGAGTCGATTGGGGGGACTGAAGCTTTCTTT.

The V call is TRBV6-5, the J call TRBJ2-5, with 11 positions matching TRBD1. Germline assignment: CDR1 MNHEY and CDR2 SVGAGI. The CDR3 runs 15 residues. The V gene end was trimmed by 7 bases and the J gene end by 4 bases; junction bases not matched to a gene: 8. Here the CDR3 DNA reads TGTGCCAGCAAACGGACAGGGGGCGCAGGAGAGACCCAGTACTTC. This gives the protein CASKRTGGAGETQYF.

This clone was detected only a few times. The V and J genes are TRBV30 and TRBJ1-2; TRBD1 matches 7 bases. CDR3 length: 13 residues. Germline V gene sequence: CDR1 GTSNPN, CDR2 SVGIG (reference sequence). The ends lost 2 bases at V and 4 bases at J; junction bases unmatched: 4. The CDR3 bases are TGTGCCTGGAGTCTGGACAGGAGCTATGGCTACACCTTC. Encoded protein: CAWSLDRSYGYTF.

This clone was seen more than once but under ten times. The chain is built from TRBV27 and TRBJ1-6, with TRBD1 as a possible D gene (6 bases). Germline V gene lookup returns CDR1 MNHEY and CDR2 SMNVEV (reference sequence). V was pared by 6 bases and J by 0 bases, with 30 bases between. This CDR3 comprises 22 residues. CDR3 coding DNA: TGTGCCAGCAGGCTTGTTGATGACAGGAGGATAGCCCGGAGCTCCTATAATTCACCCCTCCACTTT. Translated: CASRLVDDRRIARSSYNSPLHF.

The chain links TRBV7-9 to TRBJ1-1, with D possibly matching TRBD1 (5 bases). V lost 5 bases to trimming and J lost 4 bases, with 8 bases between them. This CDR3 has 12 amino acids. Germline lookup yields CDR1 SEHNR and CDR2 FQNEAQ (reference sequence). As DNA, the CDR3 is TGTGCCAGCAGCCCCGGGGGCACTGAAGCTTTCTTT. This translates into CASSPGGTEAFF.

V and J are TRBV19 and TRBJ2-7; D is unresolved. The V and J ends lost 1 base and 4 bases respectively, with 5 bases between them. In germline, CDR1 is LNHDA, CDR2 SQIVND (reference sequence). CDR3 length: 12 amino acids. In DNA, the CDR3 is TGTGCCAGTAGTATAGTCGGTTACGAGCAGTACTTC. Translated: CASSIVGYEQYF.

This clone was counted only a few times. The chain joins TRBV6-4 to TRBJ1-2; 7 bases align to TRBD1. Trimming took 2 bases from V and 7 from J; bases not matched to a gene: 16. CDR3 length: 17 amino acids. Germline V CDR1 and CDR2: MRHNA, SNTAGT. The chain's CDR3 is CASSDLSTDRDDGGYTF. The CDR3 nucleotides read TGTGCCAGCAGTGACCTATCAACCGACAGGGATGATGGTGGCTACACCTTC.

The V and J genes are TRBV7-9 and TRBJ1-1, with D perhaps TRBD1 (6 bases). In germline, CDR1 is SEHNR, CDR2 FQNEAQ (reference sequence). CDR3 length: 14 amino acids. V shed 1 base and J shed 2 bases, with 8 bases lying between them. The DNA of the CDR3 is TGTGCCAGCAGCTTAGAAGGGGGAAACACTGAAGCTTTCTTT. Protein sequence: CASSLEGGNTEAFF.

The chain employs TRBV10-3 and TRBJ1-1; D not resolved. Germline V CDR1 and CDR2: ENHRY, SYGVKD. Trimming cost V 6 bases and J 4 bases, with 12 bases left between them. This CDR3 has 13 amino acids. The CDR3 DNA sequence: TGTGCCATCAGGCCTGACATTTCCACTGAAGCTTTCTTT. It codes for CAIRPDISTEAFF.

The chain recombines TRBV28 with TRBJ2-1; TRBD2 might be the D (6 bases). The ends were cut back, 7 bases at V and 11 bases at J, with 27 bases in the middle. Germline V gene data show CDR1 as MDHEN and CDR2 as SYDVKM. This CDR3 contains 16 residues. CDR3 in DNA: TGTGCCAGCACCTTAAGGGCGGGCTTCGGAGGGGCAAAGCAGTTCTTC. Translating it yields CASTLRAGFGGAKQFF.

This chain links TRBV5-1 with TRBJ1-6; the D gene is possibly TRBD1 (5 bases). Looked up from germline, CDR1 is SGHRS and CDR2 is YFSETQ. V lost 3 bases and J 7 bases, leaving 17 bases between the germline ends. The CDR3 consists of 16 residues. CDR3 sequence (DNA): TGCGCCAGCAGCTCGGCAGGGCAGGGCGGCAATTCACCCCTCCACTTT. Amino acid sequence: CASSSAGQGGNSPLHF.

This sequence joins TRBV6-5 and TRBJ1-5; 8 nucleotides agree with TRBD1. Germline V gene lookup returns CDR1 MNHEY and CDR2 SVGAGI. V shed 8 bases, J shed 7 bases, and the junction held 4 bases outside the gene matches. CDR3 length: 12 amino acids. CDR3 DNA: TGTGCCAGCGGAAGACAGGGGCAGCCCCAGCATTTT. Amino acids: CASGRQGQPQHF.

This clone was picked up a small number of times. The rearrangement joins TRBV25-1 to TRBJ1-2, with a tentative D call TRBD1 (6 bases). Trimming shortened V by 6 bases and J by 8 bases, and 16 bases separated the two germline ends. CDR3 size: 13 residues. CDR1 is MGHDK, CDR2 SYGVNS, per germline. CDR3 residues: CASSRTALHGYTF. DNA for the CDR3: TGTGCCAGCAGCAGGACAGCCTTGCACGGCTACACCTTC.

The rearrangement joins TRBV27 to TRBJ1-5; TRBD1 might be the D (6 bases). The CDR3 has 15 amino acids. Germline V lookup: CDR1 MNHEY, CDR2 SMNVEV (reference sequence). Deletions cut 3 bases from V and 1 base from J, with 10 bases between. CDR3 amino acids: CASSFLGQSNQPQHF. The CDR3 nucleotides read TGTGCCAGCAGTTTTCTGGGACAAAGCAATCAGCCCCAGCATTTT.

By proportion, this clone is medium-sized (0.01 to 0.1%). This chain links TRBV15 with TRBJ2-7; D remains unclear. The V end was cut by 1 base, the J end by 5 bases, with 9 bases between. The CDR3 loop spans 13 amino acids. CDR1 and CDR2 (germline): LNHNV, YYDKDF (reference sequence). CDR3 amino acids: CATSRGAWDEQYF. CDR3 sequence (DNA): TGTGCCACCAGCAGAGGGGCCTGGGACGAGCAGTACTTC.

The rearrangement links TRBV30 to TRBJ2-7; D remains ambiguous. The CDR3 has 13 amino acids. Germline loops: CDR1 GTSNPN, CDR2 SVGIG (reference sequence). Trimming stripped 2 bases from V and 2 bases from J, with 10 bases between. The CDR3: CAWSHGPAYEQYF. As DNA, the CDR3 is TGTGCCTGGAGTCACGGTCCGGCCTACGAGCAGTACTTC.

The chain recombines TRBV5-7 with TRBJ1-4; TRBD1 matches at 10 bases. TRBV5-7 is an ORF for which the function is uncertain. This CDR3 has 18 amino acids. Unmatched junction bases numbered 12, after V lost 3 bases and J lost 4 bases. The CDR3 DNA follows: TGTGCCAGCAGCTCTCTTTACCCTGGGACAGGGGATAATGAAAAACTGTTTTTT. Protein sequence: CASSSLYPGTGDNEKLFF.

This clone was counted a few times. The genes are TRBV6-5 and TRBJ1-1; 9 bases line up with TRBD1. The junction had 6 bases not matched to a gene; V was cut back by 6 bases and J by 4 bases. CDR1 and CDR2 (germline): MNHEY, SVGAGI. The CDR3 consists of 14 residues. The CDR3, as DNA: TGTGCCAGCAGACGACAGGGGGAGGTCACTGAAGCTTTCTTT. Protein product: CASRRQGEVTEAFF.

This clone was observed a few times. The chain carries TRBV23-1 and TRBJ2-5; weak D call: TRBD1 (6 bases). TRBV23-1 is an open reading frame, and its role is uncertain. This CDR3 region has 15 residues. V lost 3 bases, J lost 0 bases, and 11 bases lay in between. For the CDR3, the DNA is TGCGCCAGCAGTCATCCCCGGACAGACCAAGAGACCCAGTACTTC. It specifies CASSHPRTDQETQYF.

This clone was found a few times. J is TRBJ2-2 and V is TRBV9; maybe TRBD1 (6 bases). Germline CDR1 is SGDLS and CDR2 is YYNGEE. This CDR3 is built from 16 residues. The V gene lost 1 base and the J gene lost 0 bases, with 10 bases spanning the gap. DNA for the CDR3: TGTGCCAGCAGCGTACGGAACAGGGCGAACACCGGGGAGCTGTTTTTT. This encodes CASSVRNRANTGELFF. Using reference TRBV9 and TRBJ2-2 for the parts outside the CDR3, the full variable domain is DSGVTQTPKHLITATGQRVTLRCSPRSGDLSVYWYQQSLDQGLQFLIQYYNGEERAKGNILERFSAQQFPDLHSELNLSSLELGDSALYFCASSVRNRANTGELFFGEGSRLTVL.

The chain carries TRBV6-6 and TRBJ2-2; D remains ambiguous. The V gene's germline CDR1 is MNHNY and CDR2 SVGAGI (reference sequence). Trimming stripped 0 bases from V and 7 bases from J, with 12 bases between. The CDR3 sequence is 15 residues long. The DNA for the CDR3 is TGTGCCAGCAGTTACTCGACTGGGATCGGCGGGGAGCTGTTTTTT. Translated: CASSYSTGIGGELFF.